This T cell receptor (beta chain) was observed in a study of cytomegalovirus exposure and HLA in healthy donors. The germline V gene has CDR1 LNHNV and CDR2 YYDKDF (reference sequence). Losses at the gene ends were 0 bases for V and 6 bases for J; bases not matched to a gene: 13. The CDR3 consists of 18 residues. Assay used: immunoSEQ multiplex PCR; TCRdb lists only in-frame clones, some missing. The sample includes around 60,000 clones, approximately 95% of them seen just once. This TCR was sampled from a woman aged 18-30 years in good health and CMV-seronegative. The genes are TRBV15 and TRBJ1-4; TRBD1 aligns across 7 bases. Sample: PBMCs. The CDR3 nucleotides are TGTGCCACCAGCAGAGAGGGCGGCACAGGGGCAGAGGATGAAAAACTGTTTTTT. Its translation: CATSREGGTGAEDEKLFF.